This TCR beta chain was identified during a study of T cell changes during pregnancy in multiple sclerosis (dated by TCRdb to 2018 to 2020). As for the study more broadly: The study examined how the T cell repertoire changed over the course of pregnancy in women with multiple sclerosis.

The library relied on the immunoSEQ multiplex PCR assay. TCRdb obtained this table from immuneACCESS and retained in-frame rearrangements with V and J assigned. These tables miss some clones; where compared with another copy, unresolved V genes account for less than half of the shortfall, and the remainder is unexplained. The table for this sample lists about 68,000 clones; roughly 89% of them were counted only once. Roughly 0.8% of the sample lies in the top ten. Details on this clone: Its antigen is still unknown. Within one base of it there is no much larger clone, and no base qualities were kept.

V lost 4 bases and J lost 6 bases, and the count of bases not matched to a germline gene is 4. The CDR3 contains 14 residues, cysteine and phenylalanine counted. Just CDR3 DNA is preserved here, 42 bases in frame from base 1. The germline V gene sets CDR1 to SGHTA and CDR2 to FQGNSA. The chain is encoded by TRBV7-2 joined to TRBJ1-5; TRBD1 matches 9 bases in the middle. The clonotype was recovered from a female donor with multiple sclerosis, enrolled in a pregnancy study. The sequencing used peripheral blood, collected in the second trimester of pregnancy. The CDR3 here reads CASSSPTGGQPQHF. The sequence in DNA is TGTGCCAGCAGCTCCCCGACAGGGGGTCAGCCCCAGCATTTT.